This T cell receptor beta chain was recorded in a study of T cells in Graves' hyperthyroidism and ophthalmopathy. This clonotype was observed many times. Its target is not known. Germline values: CDR1 DFQATT, CDR2 SNEGSKA (reference sequence). The V end lost 0 bases, the J end lost 3 bases, and 15 bases lay between the germline ends. The CDR3 totals 15 residues. TCR beta CDR3 sequences were amplified from RNA transcripts. The HTBI primer set drove a first-round RT-PCR of the TCR CDR3. Via MiXCR, TCRdb re-called the multiplex PCR reads, giving one row per CDR3 protein. The sample shows 500,000 to 600,000 distinct CDR3 sequences, about half of them seen only once. Study findings and constraints: For ophthalmopathy, model prediction preceded onset by a median approximately 6 months.

V and J are TRBV20-1 and TRBJ2-7, with D possibly matching TRBD2 (6 bases). This TCR was sampled from a woman between 18 and 29 years old with Graves' hyperthyroidism. The specimen was peripheral blood or thyroid tissue (not recorded which). CDR3: CSARDSRGGGYEQYF. CDR3 nucleotide sequence: TGCAGTGCTAGAGATTCGCGGGGCGGCGGCTACGAGCAGTACTTC.